The sequence of this TCR beta chain was determined in a study of blood T cell repertoires in COVID-19. Sequencing used immunoSEQ multiplex PCR; TCRdb keeps in-frame clones, though not all of them. The sample shows approximately 220,000 clones, roughly 85% of them seen only once. This CDR3 is built from 15 residues. Germline V gene data show CDR1 as SEHNR and CDR2 as FQNEAQ (reference sequence). V was trimmed by 8 bases and J by 3 bases, leaving 19 bases between them. Sample: PBMCs or T cells enriched from blood (not recorded which). The chain carries TRBV7-9 and TRBJ1-1; D uncertain. The receptor comes from a middle-aged woman with acute COVID-19. The chain's CDR3 is CASAPTRGPYTEAFF. CDR3 DNA sequence: TGTGCCAGCGCCCCAACTCGAGGGCCGTACACTGAAGCTTTCTTT.